These 5 T cell receptor beta chains came from one sample sequenced in a study of cytomegalovirus exposure and HLA in healthy donors. It was with 60 Vbeta and 13 Jbeta primers that the PCR ran. Libraries were prepared by immunoSEQ multiplex PCR; TCRdb keeps only in-frame clonotypes and omits some of them. Its table records roughly 77,000 clones. The sample was PBMCs. These TCRs come from a female donor in good health and CMV-seropositive.

J is TRBJ2-3 and V is TRBV11-3; 8 bases fit TRBD2. Per the germline V gene, CDR1 is SGHNT and CDR2 is YENEEA. The CDR3 has 15 amino acids. The V segment lost 6 bases and the J segment 4 bases; nucleotides outside the gene matches: 9. CDR3 residues: CASRTGGASPDTQYF. The DNA for the CDR3 is TGTGCCAGCAGAACCGGGGGGGCCTCCCCAGATACGCAGTATTTT.

J is TRBJ1-2 and V is TRBV10-3; D possibly corresponds to TRBD1 (5 bases). The germline V gene encodes CDR1 ENHRY and CDR2 SYGVKD. V dropped 6 bases and J dropped 6 bases, with 14 bases sitting between them. This CDR3 is built from 13 residues. CDR3 in amino acids: CAIRPGTGDGYTF. The CDR3 region has the DNA TGTGCCATCAGGCCAGGGACTGGGGATGGCTACACCTTC.

V and J are TRBV19 and TRBJ2-7; TRBD1 agrees at 7 bases. The CDR3 runs to 15 residues. Per the germline V gene, CDR1 is LNHDA and CDR2 is SQIVND (reference sequence). V shed 6 bases and J 0 bases; nucleotides not matched to a gene: 8. For the CDR3, the DNA is TGTGCCAGTAGATTGGGACAGTCCTACTCCTACGAGCAGTACTTC. Encoded protein: CASRLGQSYSYEQYF. The full variable domain, rest sourced from reference TRBV19 and TRBJ2-7, is DGGITQSPKYLFRKEGQNVTLSCEQNLNHDAMYWYRQDPGQGLRLIYYSQIVNDFQKGDIAEGYSVSREKKESFPLTVTSAQKNPTAFYLCASRLGQSYSYEQYFGPGTRLTVT.

This chain connects TRBV4-2 to TRBJ2-7, with D maybe TRBD2 (5 bases). The CDR3 is 14 residues long. Trimming shortened V by 3 bases and J by 5 bases, and 14 bases separated the two germline ends. In germline, CDR1 is LGHNA, CDR2 YNFKEQ. The CDR3 coding sequence is TGTGCCAGCAGCCAGGCATTGAGCGGCAACGAGCAGTACTTC. This sequence encodes CASSQALSGNEQYF.

The chain carries TRBV6-1 and TRBJ2-7, with D maybe TRBD1 (6 bases). The germline V and J ends were trimmed by 2 bases and 3 bases, with 20 bases remaining between them. Germline V gene sequence: CDR1 MNHNS, CDR2 SASEGT. The CDR3 sequence is 17 residues long. CDR3 region: CASSEIGQGTANYEQYF. In DNA, the CDR3 is TGTGCCAGCAGTGAAATAGGGCAGGGGACGGCGAACTACGAGCAGTACTTC.